This paragraph covers one T cell receptor beta chain sequence. Compared with germline, one end of the junction differs, possibly owing to a read error. Alongside a J-beta primer mix, a sample-barcoded 5' primer served in a second PCR lasting about 7 to 12 cycles. MiXCR was run by TCRdb on the 5' RACE reads, yielding one entry per CDR3 protein. This table holds about 1.8 million distinct CDR3 sequences, 40% to 55% found once. This sample was included in a study of blood T cells in healthy people across ages. The source is a woman aged 40 to 55 in good health. Specimen: blood.

In nucleotides, the CDR3 is TGCAGCGCAGGGGTTTCCTACAGTGAGCAGTTCTTC. Its translation is CSAGVSYSEQFF. The chain carries TRBV29-1 and TRBJ2-1; possible D gene TRBD1, 6 bases. Germline values: CDR1 SQVTM, CDR2 ANQGSEA. The CDR3 consists of 12 residues.